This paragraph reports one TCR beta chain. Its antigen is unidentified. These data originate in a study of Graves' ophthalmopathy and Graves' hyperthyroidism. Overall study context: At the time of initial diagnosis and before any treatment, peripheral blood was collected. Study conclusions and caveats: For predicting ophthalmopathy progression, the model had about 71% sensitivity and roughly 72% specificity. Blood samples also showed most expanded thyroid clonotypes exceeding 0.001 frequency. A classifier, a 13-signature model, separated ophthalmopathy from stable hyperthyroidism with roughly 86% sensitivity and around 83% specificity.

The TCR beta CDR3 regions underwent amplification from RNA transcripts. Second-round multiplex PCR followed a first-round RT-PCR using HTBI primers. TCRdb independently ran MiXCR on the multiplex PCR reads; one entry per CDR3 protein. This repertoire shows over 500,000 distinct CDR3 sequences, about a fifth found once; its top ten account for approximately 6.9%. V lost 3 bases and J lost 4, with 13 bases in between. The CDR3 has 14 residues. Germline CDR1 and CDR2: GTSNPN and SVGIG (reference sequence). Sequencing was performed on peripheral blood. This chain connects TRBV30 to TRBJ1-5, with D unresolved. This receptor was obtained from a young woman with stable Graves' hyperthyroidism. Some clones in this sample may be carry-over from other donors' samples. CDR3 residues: CAWRGQAGNQPQHF. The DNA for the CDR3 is TGTGCCTGGAGAGGGCAGGCGGGGAATCAGCCCCAGCATTTT.